The 21 T cell receptor beta chains listed next were all sequenced from one sample in a study of quantifying T cell responses using KT2 cells. Study information: cDNA was made from DNase-treated RNA using alpha and beta constant primers.

A single-stranded UMI oligo with SP2 sequence was ligated to cDNA 3' ends. The first PCR ran 4 to 5 cycles with an equimolar RC1.1 and RC1.2 beta primer mix. TCRdb passed the UMI-ligation and nested PCR reads through MiXCR, listing each CDR3 protein once. The data contain about 33,000 distinct CDR3 sequences, around a tenth of them singletons. Sequencing input: PBMCs spiked with cells of the T cell clone KT2. The source of these receptors is a human donor.

The sample holds many counts of this clonotype. This chain connects TRBV10-2 to TRBJ2-3, with D unclear. Germline V gene lookup returns CDR1 WSHSY and CDR2 SAAADI. The V end was cut by 8 bases, the J end by 5 bases, with 11 bases between. The CDR3 runs to 12 residues. CDR3 residues: CASGGTKDTQYF. The CDR3, as DNA: TGCGCCAGCGGCGGTACTAAAGATACGCAGTATTTT.

This clonotype showed up many times. J is TRBJ2-1 and V is TRBV20-1; D may be TRBD1 (6 bases). V shed 5 bases and J shed 0 bases, with 14 bases lying between them. CDR3 length equals 15 residues. Germline lookup yields CDR1 DFQATT and CDR2 SNEGSKA (reference sequence). The CDR3 loop reads CSAQNHRDSYNEQFF. CDR3 DNA: TGCAGTGCTCAAAACCACAGGGACTCCTACAATGAGCAGTTCTTC.

This rearrangement joins TRBV20-1 to TRBJ1-6; D ambiguous. Germline V gene data show CDR1 as DFQATT and CDR2 as SNEGSKA (reference sequence). The CDR3 is 13 amino acids. Trimming shortened V by 5 bases and J by 7 bases, and 12 bases separated the two germline ends. In DNA, the CDR3 is TGCAGTGCTCTGCCCCTCCACAATTCACCCCTCCACTTT. Its protein product is CSALPLHNSPLHF.

This sequence joins TRBV12-3 or TRBV12-4 and TRBJ2-3, with 12 bases matching TRBD2. This CDR3 has 21 residues. V trimming: 3 bases; J trimming: 1 base; junction bases outside the gene matches: 17. Here the CDR3 reads CASSFPRTSGTLTMGTDTQYF. DNA for the CDR3: TGTGCCAGCAGTTTTCCAAGGACTAGCGGGACGCTTACTATGGGCACAGATACGCAGTATTTT.

This chain's CDR3 is CASSPLLTSGRGHEQFF. The DNA of the CDR3 is TGTGCCAGCAGCCCGCTGTTGACTAGCGGGAGAGGCCATGAGCAGTTCTTC. This chain links TRBV11-3 with TRBJ2-1; 12 nucleotides match TRBD2. The V gene end was trimmed by 5 bases and the J gene end by 8 bases; junction bases not matched to a gene: 13. Germline CDR1 reads SGHNT; CDR2 reads YENEEA. This CDR3 comprises 17 residues.

By sample fraction, this clonotype is medium-sized. The chain couples TRBV29-1 to TRBJ2-1; D perhaps matches TRBD2 (7 bases). The V gene's germline CDR1 is SQVTM and CDR2 ANQGSEA. Trimming shortened V by 7 bases and J by 4 bases, and 17 bases separated the two germline ends. This CDR3 region has 14 residues. This CDR3 reads CSGGGRGQYNEQFF. The DNA for the CDR3 is TGCAGCGGGGGGGGGCGCGGCCAGTACAATGAGCAGTTCTTC.

This clonotype was seen a handful of times. The rearrangement links TRBV21-1 to TRBJ2-7; TRBD2 is taken as the D call from the table, unchecked against the DNA. TRBV21-1 has pseudogene status. This CDR3 region has 16 residues. The CDR3: CASSKSGLQISYEQYF. CDR3 DNA: TGTGCCAGCAGCAAATCGGGACTACAGATCTCCTACGAGCAGTACTTC.

The chain is built from TRBV27 and TRBJ2-3; D gene uncertain. The CDR3 is made up of 13 amino acids. V lost 4 bases, J lost 1 base, and 6 bases lay in between. Germline CDR1 MNHEY, CDR2 SMNVEV (reference sequence). The CDR3 loop reads CASSYERTDTQYF. The CDR3 DNA is TGTGCCAGCAGTTACGAGCGCACAGATACGCAGTATTTT.

A few counts support this clonotype. The chain combines TRBV5-5 with TRBJ1-6; D is possibly TRBD1 (5 bases). Trimming removed 4 bases from V and 8 bases from J, with 13 bases in between. This CDR3 region has 14 residues. Per the germline V gene, CDR1 is SGHKS and CDR2 is YYEKEE (reference sequence). CDR3 sequence: CASSRTTVYSPLHF. The CDR3 DNA is TGTGCCAGCAGCCGAACGACAGTTTATTCACCCCTCCACTTT.

This clonotype came up a few times. The chain links TRBV5-6 to TRBJ2-1, with D possibly being TRBD2 (6 bases). The CDR3 totals 15 residues. V lost 1 base, J lost 4 bases, and 12 bases lay in between. The germline V gene has CDR1 SGHDT and CDR2 YYEEEE. The CDR3 sequence is CASSLTSRIYNEQFF. CDR3 nucleotides: TGTGCCAGCAGCTTGACTAGCAGAATTTACAATGAGCAGTTCTTC.

This chain links TRBV24-1 with TRBJ2-1, with D unresolved. Trimming removed 5 bases at V and 5 bases at J, with 3 bases between. Germline loops: CDR1 KGHDR, CDR2 SFDVKD. CDR3 length equals 11 residues. Here the CDR3 reads CATSAHNEQFF. The CDR3, as DNA: TGTGCCACCAGTGCGCACAATGAGCAGTTCTTC.

This clonotype turned up a few times. The CDR3 region has the DNA TGTGCCAGCAGGGATTGGACAGAGGAGGCCCTCCACTTT. As protein: CASRDWTEEALHF. The chain combines TRBV2 with TRBJ1-6; the D gene is possibly TRBD1 (6 bases). CDR3 length: 13 residues. Trimming left V 6 bases short and J 14 bases short, with 17 bases between. Germline CDR1 and CDR2: SNHLY and FYNNEI.

The V call is TRBV3-1, the J call TRBJ2-3; 11 nucleotides align to TRBD2. Losses at the gene ends were 3 bases for V and 5 bases for J; bases not matched to a gene: 10. CDR3 size: 17 residues. CDR1 LGHDT and CDR2 YNNKEL come from the germline V gene (reference sequence). The CDR3 nucleotides are TGTGCCAGCAGCCAGTCCATAGCGGGGGGGTCGAAAGATACGCAGTATTTT. Its translation: CASSQSIAGGSKDTQYF.

This clonotype has at least ten counts. V and J are TRBV27 and TRBJ2-2, with a possible D match to TRBD2 (6 bases). Looked up from germline, CDR1 is MNHEY and CDR2 is SMNVEV (reference sequence). There are 16 residues in the CDR3. The V and J ends lost 7 bases and 2 bases respectively, with 17 bases between them. CDR3 in amino acids: CASTPFSGLNTGELFF. The DNA for the CDR3 is TGTGCCAGCACTCCCTTTAGCGGCCTCAACACCGGGGAGCTGTTTTTT.

This sequence joins TRBV7-9 and TRBJ2-1; 15 bases match TRBD2. The trim removed 1 base at V and 0 bases at J, leaving 1 base unmatched. This CDR3 has 18 amino acids. Germline V gene lookup returns CDR1 SEHNR and CDR2 FQNEAQ (reference sequence). The CDR3 spells CASSLGGLAGGSYNEQFF. The CDR3 region has the DNA TGTGCCAGCAGCTTAGGGGGACTAGCGGGGGGCTCCTACAATGAGCAGTTCTTC. Full variable domain (remainder filled in from reference TRBV7-9 and TRBJ2-1): DTGVSQNPRHKITKRGQNVTFRCDPISEHNRLYWYRQTLGQGPEFLTYFQNEAQLEKSRLLSDRFSAERPKGSFSTLEIQRTEQGDSAMYLCASSLGGLAGGSYNEQFFGPGTRLTVL.

This chain uses TRBV3-1 with TRBJ1-6; unclear D gene. Trimming left V 1 base short and J 6 bases short, with 7 bases between. The CDR3 is 14 residues long. Germline CDR1 reads LGHDT; CDR2 reads YNNKEL (reference sequence). The CDR3 DNA reads as TGTGCCAGCAGCCAAGTTTTCGGTAATTCACCCCTCCACTTT. Translation gives CASSQVFGNSPLHF.

This clonotype was seen at least ten times. The V and J genes are TRBV4-2 and TRBJ1-1, with a weak D call TRBD1 (6 bases). The CDR3 runs 14 residues. Trimming took off 4 bases at V and 5 bases at J, with 14 bases between the two ends. CDR1 and CDR2 (germline): LGHNA, YNFKEQ. The CDR3 coding sequence is TGTGCCAGCAGCCTTACGGGGGGCAGGACTGAAGCTTTCTTT. This encodes CASSLTGGRTEAFF.

This clonotype was detected ten times or more. V is TRBV29-1 and J is TRBJ2-7, with unresolved D. Per the germline V gene, CDR1 is SQVTM and CDR2 is ANQGSEA. Trimming stripped 0 bases from V and 2 bases from J, with 11 bases between. The length of the CDR3 is 14 residues. CDR3 in amino acids: CSVEDPHRTYEQYF. CDR3 nucleotides: TGCAGCGTTGAAGATCCCCACAGAACCTACGAGCAGTACTTC.

The CDR3 is CSARRSGRNSYEQYF. For the CDR3, the DNA is TGCAGTGCTAGACGTAGCGGGAGGAATTCCTACGAGCAGTACTTC. The chain uses TRBV20-1 and TRBJ2-7, with 10 bases matching TRBD2. Germline assignment: CDR1 DFQATT and CDR2 SNEGSKA (reference sequence). The CDR3 totals 15 residues. The ends lost 2 bases at V and 1 base at J; junction bases unmatched: 5.

This clonotype was seen a few times. The J gene is TRBJ1-5, the V gene TRBV7-6, with 7 nucleotides matching TRBD1. The CDR3 consists of 15 residues. Germline CDR1 reads SGHVS; CDR2 reads FNYEAQ. The V gene end was trimmed by 1 base and the J gene end by 6 bases; junction bases not matched to a gene: 6. CDR3 bases: TGTGCCAGCAGCTTAGAGACAGGGTCGGGTCAGCCCCAGCATTTT. Translating it yields CASSLETGSGQPQHF.

This clonotype has more than one count but fewer than ten. This chain connects TRBV2 to TRBJ2-2, with D unclear. The CDR3 spans 14 residues. Germline assignment: CDR1 SNHLY and CDR2 FYNNEI. Trimming took 7 bases from V and 3 from J, leaving 12 bases between them. In nucleotides, the CDR3 is TGTGCCAGCAAGTGGTTAGCCGACACCGGGGAGCTGTTTTTT. Translation: CASKWLADTGELFF.